Described below is a single TCR beta chain sequence and its context. No antigen is known for it. Sequencing was performed with immunoSEQ multiplex PCR; in TCRdb, only in-frame clones are kept and a portion is missing. This sample has about 85,000 clones; 85% to 95% occur once, and the top ten carry 7% to 8.5%. V dropped 6 bases and J dropped 5 bases, with 16 bases sitting between them. The germline V gene encodes CDR1 SNHLY and CDR2 FYNNEI. The CDR3 extends over 15 amino acids. The data stem from a study of graft-versus-host responses after intestinal transplantation. Study summary: Recipients had transplants, and these were multivisceral, liver-intestinal, or isolated intestinal.

This TCR derives from a human donor who was the organ donor for an intestinal transplant. Specimen: unstimulated CD8+ T cells sorted from spleen or lymph node cells, collected before transplant. This chain uses TRBV2 with TRBJ2-2; unclear D gene. CDR3 sequence (DNA): TGTGCCAGCAGCCCCGAACCGTATACTACCGGGGAGCTGTTTTTT. Its protein is CASSPEPYTTGELFF.